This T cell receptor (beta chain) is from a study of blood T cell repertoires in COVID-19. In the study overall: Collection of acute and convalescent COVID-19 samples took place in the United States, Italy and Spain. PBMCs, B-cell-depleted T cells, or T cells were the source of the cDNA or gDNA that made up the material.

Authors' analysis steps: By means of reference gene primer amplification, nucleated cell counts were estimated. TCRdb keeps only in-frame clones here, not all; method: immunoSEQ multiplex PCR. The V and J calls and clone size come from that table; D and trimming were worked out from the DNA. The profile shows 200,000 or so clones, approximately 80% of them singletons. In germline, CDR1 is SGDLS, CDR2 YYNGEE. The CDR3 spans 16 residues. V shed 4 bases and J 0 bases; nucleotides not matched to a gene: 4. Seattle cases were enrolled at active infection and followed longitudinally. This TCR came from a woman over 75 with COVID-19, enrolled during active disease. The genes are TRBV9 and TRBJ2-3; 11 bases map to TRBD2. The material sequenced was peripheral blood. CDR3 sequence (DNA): TGTGCCAGCAGCAAGACTAGCGGGGCGAGCACAGATACGCAGTATTTT. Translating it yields CASSKTSGASTDTQYF.